This T cell receptor (beta chain) was captured in a study of shared clonotypes between healthy human individuals. Running of the assay took place at deep level. When replicate PCRs were run on unsorted PBMC, they used around 0.3 ug DNA, 30,000 to 35,000 T cell genomes. The sequenced material, unsorted PBMC DNA, was run on ten immunoSEQ deep assay plates. Only in-frame clones appear in the TCRdb table, and some are missing; sequencing was by immunoSEQ multiplex PCR. Found here are 500,000 to 650,000 clones, around 80% of them singletons; the top ten hold 12%. V was clipped by 0 bases and J by 3 bases, with 13 bases between them. The germline gives CDR1 SGHNT, CDR2 YYREEE (reference sequence). The CDR3 is made up of 15 amino acids. Regarding the study as a whole: Deeper or shallower sequencing was expected to change how clonotypes are shared among donors.

Only a few counts were recorded for this clone. Antigen: not known. Sequenced sample: PBMCs. The chain links TRBV5-4 to TRBJ2-7; D possibly corresponds to TRBD2 (5 bases). This sequence was found in a woman aged 40 to 50 in good health. Some clones in this sample may be carry-over from other donors' samples. CDR3 residues: CASSLALQLGYEQYF. The CDR3 DNA is TGTGCCAGCAGCTTGGCCCTTCAACTAGGCTACGAGCAGTACTTC. The full variable domain, in which reference TRBV5-4 and TRBJ2-7 provide the parts outside the CDR3, is ETGVTQSPTHLIKTRGQQVTLRCSSQSGHNTVSWYQQALGQGPQFIFQYYREEENGRGNFPPRFSGLQFPNYSSELNVNALELDDSALYLCASSLALQLGYEQYFGPGTRLTVT.